This TCR beta chain was recorded in a study of blood T cell repertoires in COVID-19. V was cut by 6 bases and J by 0 bases, with 8 bases left in between. Germline lookup yields CDR1 SQVTM and CDR2 ANQGSEA. The CDR3 is 12 residues long. Clones were sequenced by immunoSEQ multiplex PCR, and TCRdb holds only the in-frame ones, with some missing. Of 150,000 to 200,000 clones listed, about 80% were seen once; the top ten hold roughly 3.4%. This receptor was identified in a woman aged 55-70 years who had recovered from COVID-19. This chain connects TRBV29-1 to TRBJ1-1; D may be TRBD1 (5 bases). Sequenced sample: PBMCs or T cells enriched from blood (not recorded which). CDR3 sequence: CSVYRLNTEAFF. For the CDR3, the DNA is TGCAGCGTCTACAGGTTGAACACTGAAGCTTTCTTT. The variable domain in full, with the rest retrieved from reference TRBV29-1 and TRBJ1-1, is SAVISQKPSRDICQRGTSLTIQCQVDSQVTMMFWYRQQPGQSLTLIATANQGSEATYESGFVIDKFPISRPNLTFSTLTVSNMSPEDSSIYLCSVYRLNTEAFFGQGTRLTVV.